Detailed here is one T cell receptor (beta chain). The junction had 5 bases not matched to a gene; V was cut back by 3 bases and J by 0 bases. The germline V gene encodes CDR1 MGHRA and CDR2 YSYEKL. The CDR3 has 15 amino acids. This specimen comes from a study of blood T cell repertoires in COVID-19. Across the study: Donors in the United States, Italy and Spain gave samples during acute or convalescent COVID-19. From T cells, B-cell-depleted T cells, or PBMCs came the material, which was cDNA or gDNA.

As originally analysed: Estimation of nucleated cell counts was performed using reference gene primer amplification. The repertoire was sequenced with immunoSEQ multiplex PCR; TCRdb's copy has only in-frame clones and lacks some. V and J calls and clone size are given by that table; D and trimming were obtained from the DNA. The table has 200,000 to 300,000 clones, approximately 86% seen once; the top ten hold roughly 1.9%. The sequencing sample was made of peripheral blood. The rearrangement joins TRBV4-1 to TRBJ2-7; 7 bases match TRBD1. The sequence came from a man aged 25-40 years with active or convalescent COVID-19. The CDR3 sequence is CASSQLQGSSYEQYF. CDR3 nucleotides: TGCGCCAGCAGCCAGCTACAGGGGAGCTCCTACGAGCAGTACTTC.